This T cell receptor (beta chain) was sequenced for a study of blood T cell repertoires in COVID-19. On the study more broadly: Acute and convalescent COVID-19 samples came from the United States, Italy and Spain.

V gave up 3 bases and J gave up 0 bases; unmatched junction bases: 4. Germline CDR1 is SGHAT and CDR2 is FQNNGV. The CDR3 totals 16 residues. Only in-frame clones appear in the TCRdb table, and some are missing; sequencing was by immunoSEQ multiplex PCR. This sample has some 200,000 clones, with 80% to 85% found just once. The chain carries TRBV11-2 and TRBJ1-4, with 7 bases matching TRBD1. The source is an older woman who had recovered from COVID-19. The sample taken for sequencing was peripheral blood. CDR3 sequence: CASSFGRGSTNEKLFF. Written as DNA, the CDR3 is TGTGCCAGCAGCTTTGGCAGGGGGTCAACTAATGAAAAACTGTTTTTT.